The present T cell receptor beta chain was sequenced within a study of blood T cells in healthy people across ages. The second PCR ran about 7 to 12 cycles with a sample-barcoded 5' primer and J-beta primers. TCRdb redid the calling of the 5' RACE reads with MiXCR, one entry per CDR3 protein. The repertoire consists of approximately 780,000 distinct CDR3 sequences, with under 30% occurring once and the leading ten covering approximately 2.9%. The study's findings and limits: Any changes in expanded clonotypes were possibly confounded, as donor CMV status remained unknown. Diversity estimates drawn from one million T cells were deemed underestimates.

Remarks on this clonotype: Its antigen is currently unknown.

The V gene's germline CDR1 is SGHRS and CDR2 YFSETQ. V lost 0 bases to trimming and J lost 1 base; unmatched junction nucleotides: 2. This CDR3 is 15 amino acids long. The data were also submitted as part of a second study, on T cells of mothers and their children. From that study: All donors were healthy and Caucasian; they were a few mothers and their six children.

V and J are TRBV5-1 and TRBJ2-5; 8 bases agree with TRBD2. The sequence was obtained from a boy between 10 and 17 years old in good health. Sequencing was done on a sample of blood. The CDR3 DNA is TGCGCCAGCAGCTTGGACGGGGGGGCCCAAGAGACCCAGTACTTC. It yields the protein CASSLDGGAQETQYF. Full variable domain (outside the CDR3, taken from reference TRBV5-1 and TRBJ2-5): KAGVTQTPRYLIKTRGQQVTLSCSPISGHRSVSWYQQTPGQGLQFLFEYFSETQRNKGNFPGRFSGRQFSNSRSEMNVSTLELGDSALYLCASSLDGGAQETQYFGPGTRLLVL.